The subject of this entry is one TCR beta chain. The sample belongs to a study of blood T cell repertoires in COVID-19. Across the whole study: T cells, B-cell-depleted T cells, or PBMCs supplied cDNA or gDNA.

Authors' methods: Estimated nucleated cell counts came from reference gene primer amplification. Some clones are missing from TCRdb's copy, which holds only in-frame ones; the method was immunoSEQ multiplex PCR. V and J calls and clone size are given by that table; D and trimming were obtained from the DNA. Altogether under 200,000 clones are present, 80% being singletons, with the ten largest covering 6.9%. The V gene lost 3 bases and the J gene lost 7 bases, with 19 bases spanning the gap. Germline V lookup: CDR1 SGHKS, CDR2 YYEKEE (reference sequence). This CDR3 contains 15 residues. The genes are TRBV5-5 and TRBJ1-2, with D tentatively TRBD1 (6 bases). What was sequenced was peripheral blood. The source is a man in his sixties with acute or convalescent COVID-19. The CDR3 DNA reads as TGTGCCAGCAGCTGGGACGCGGGGGCGGACGGTGGCTACACCTTC. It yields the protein CASSWDAGADGGYTF. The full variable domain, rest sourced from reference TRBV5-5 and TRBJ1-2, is DAGVTQSPTHLIKTRGQQVTLRCSPISGHKSVSWYQQVLGQGPQFIFQYYEKEERGRGNFPDRFSARQFPNYSSELNVNALLLGDSALYLCASSWDAGADGGYTFGSGTRLTVV.